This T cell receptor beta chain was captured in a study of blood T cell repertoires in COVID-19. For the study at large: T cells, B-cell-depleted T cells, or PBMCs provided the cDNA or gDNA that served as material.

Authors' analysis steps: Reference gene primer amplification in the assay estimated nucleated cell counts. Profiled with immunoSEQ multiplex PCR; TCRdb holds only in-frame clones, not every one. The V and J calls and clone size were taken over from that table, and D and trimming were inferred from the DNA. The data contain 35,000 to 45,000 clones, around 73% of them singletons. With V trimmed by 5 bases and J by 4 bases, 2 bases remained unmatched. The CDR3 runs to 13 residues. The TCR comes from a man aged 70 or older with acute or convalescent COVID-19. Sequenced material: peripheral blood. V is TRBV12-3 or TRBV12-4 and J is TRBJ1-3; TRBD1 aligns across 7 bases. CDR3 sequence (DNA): TGTGCCAGCAGTCGGGACAGCGGAAACACCATATATTTT. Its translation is CASSRDSGNTIYF.